The clone carrying this T cell receptor beta chain is labeled as medium-sized. TCR beta cDNA was reverse-transcribed from around 0.55 ug of total RNA. The reaction used a constant-region primer and ProtoScript II reverse transcriptase. Each TCR beta library was derived from three nested multiplex PCR rounds that employed slightly modified ARM-PCR. The first two PCR rounds used TRBV1-TRBV30 forward primers with a C-beta reverse primer, 9 to 10 cycles each. TCRdb fed the multiplex PCR reads into MiXCR, producing one record per CDR3 protein. The sample lists some 64,000 distinct CDR3 sequences, roughly two thirds occurring once. The study co-extracted DNA and RNA from roughly 20-30 mg of unsorted bulk tissue. This sample is part of a study of tumor-infiltrating lymphocytes in primary liver carcinoma. This CDR3 region has 12 residues. Per the germline V gene, CDR1 is SEHNR and CDR2 is FQNEAQ (reference sequence). V gave up 5 bases and J gave up 8 bases, with 10 bases separating them.

This TCR came from a middle-aged man with primary liver carcinoma and hepatitis B virus infection. The sample comprised liver tumor tissue from sampling region 4. Subset specified: tumor region T4, right-lateral pole. The V and J genes are TRBV7-9 and TRBJ1-5; D ambiguous. The CDR3 here is CASSAHFEPQHF. The CDR3 bases are TGTGCCAGCAGCGCACATTTTGAGCCCCAGCATTTT.